These T cell receptor beta chains were read from a single sample in a study of chemoradiotherapy in HPV16-positive cancers. The repertoire was sequenced with immunoSEQ multiplex PCR; TCRdb's copy has only in-frame clones and lacks some. The sample yields about 15,000 clones, 65% to 80% seen once. Source: tumor tissue, taken from a patient who underwent chemoradiotherapy. The source is a human donor with HPV-associated anogenital cancer. Both conserved end residues are part of each CDR3. Fields, in order: V gene, D gene, clone size, J gene, CDR3 protein, CDR3 DNA. D genes are given only for firm matches. The listing skips clone size in some rows; elsewhere it reads once, few, many or a size class.

>TRBV7-9|.|.|TRBJ2-1
CASTQRDEQFF
TGTGCCAGCACCCAGCGGGATGAGCAGTTCTTC
>TRBV18|.|.|TRBJ1-1
CASSPDRWEAFF
TGTGCCAGCTCGCCTGACAGATGGGAGGCTTTCTTT
>TRBV11-2|TRBD2|once|TRBJ2-3
CASSLGGSIGTDTQYF
TGTGCCAGCAGCTTGGGCGGGAGCATAGGCACAGATACGCAGTATTTT
>TRBV9|TRBD1|.|TRBJ1-3
CASSQRQGSGNTIYF
TGTGCCAGCAGCCAAAGACAGGGCTCTGGAAACACCATATATTTT
>TRBV30|.|.|TRBJ1-1
CAWSVGGPEAFF
TGTGCCTGGAGTGTCGGCGGACCTGAAGCTTTCTTT
>TRBV9|.|.|TRBJ2-1
CASSYDEGLRNEQFF
TGTGCCAGCAGCTACGATGAGGGTCTAAGGAATGAGCAGTTCTTC
>TRBV6-6|.|.|TRBJ1-2
CASSYVRGYTF
TGTGCCAGCAGTTACGTCCGTGGCTACACCTTC
>TRBV6-4|.|.|TRBJ2-2
CASSPRPSPGGELFF
TGTGCCAGCAGCCCACGTCCCAGCCCAGGCGGGGAGCTGTTTTTT
>TRBV18|.|.|TRBJ1-3
CASSPVSSGNTIYF
TGTGCCAGCTCACCAGTTTCCTCTGGAAACACCATATATTTT
>TRBV6-4|.|few|TRBJ2-1
CASSVDGEVGNEQFF
TGTGCCAGCAGTGTAGACGGGGAGGTCGGGAATGAGCAGTTCTTC
>TRBV5-1|.|.|TRBJ1-1
CASSWGTEAFF
TGCGCCAGCAGCTGGGGCACTGAAGCTTTCTTT
>TRBV11-2|.|.|TRBJ2-7
CASSLDEGFYEQYF
TGTGCCAGCAGCTTAGATGAGGGTTTCTACGAGCAGTACTTC
>TRBV19|.|few|TRBJ2-2
CASSSGWQNTGELFF
TGTGCCAGTAGTTCCGGATGGCAGAACACCGGGGAGCTGTTTTTT
>TRBV5-4|TRBD2|few|TRBJ2-7
CASSLGWGGVYEQYF
TGTGCCAGCAGCTTAGGCTGGGGGGGAGTGTACGAGCAGTACTTC
>TRBV9|.|.|TRBJ1-1
CASSGGASEAFF
TGTGCCAGCAGCGGGGGGGCTAGTGAAGCTTTCTTT
>TRBV5-1|.|.|TRBJ2-5
CASSLAPMETQYF
TGCGCCAGCAGCTTGGCCCCAATGGAGACCCAGTACTTC
>TRBV7-2|.|.|TRBJ2-5
CASSFQGSQETQYF
TGTGCCAGCAGCTTTCAGGGCTCCCAAGAGACCCAGTACTTC
>TRBV7-9|TRBD1|few|TRBJ2-7
CASSLDASGTGVEQYF
TGTGCCAGCAGCTTGGATGCCTCCGGGACAGGGGTGGAGCAGTACTTC
>TRBV6-5|.|medium-sized|TRBJ2-5
CASSWGLRETQYF
TGTGCCAGCAGTTGGGGACTGAGGGAGACCCAGTACTTC
>TRBV9|.|.|TRBJ1-2
CASSVAAVGVRGGYTF
TGTGCCAGCAGCGTAGCCGCAGTAGGGGTTCGAGGTGGCTACACCTTC
>TRBV7-9|TRBD2|few|TRBJ2-7
CASTYAGGPFEQYF
TGTGCCAGCACCTACGCGGGAGGGCCTTTCGAGCAGTACTTC
>TRBV4-1|.|.|TRBJ2-7
CASSQVREGPYEQYF
TGCGCCAGCAGCCAAGTTCGGGAAGGTCCCTACGAGCAGTACTTC
>TRBV10-3|.|.|TRBJ1-2
CAISESRDRSRGYTF
TGTGCCATCAGTGAGTCCCGAGACAGGAGCCGCGGCTACACCTTC
>TRBV30|.|.|TRBJ1-6
CAWSVSRNSPLHF
TGTGCCTGGAGTGTTAGCCGAAATTCACCCCTCCACTTT
>TRBV4-1|.|few|TRBJ2-1
CASSQDLAPGYEQFF
TGCGCCAGCAGCCAAGATCTAGCCCCCGGGTATGAGCAGTTCTTC
>TRBV2|.|.|TRBJ1-5
CASSSDGPNQPQHF
TGTGCCAGCAGTTCGGACGGCCCGAATCAGCCCCAGCATTTT
>TRBV30|.|few|TRBJ1-1
CAWSVQGFGVFF
TGTGCCTGGAGTGTACAGGGCTTCGGAGTTTTCTTT
>TRBV16|.|few|TRBJ1-2
CASSQFNAGVNYGYTF
TGTGCCAGCAGCCAATTTAACGCAGGGGTTAACTATGGCTACACCTTC